These 22 T cell receptor beta chains originate from one sample sequenced in a study of blood T cell repertoires in COVID-19. TCRdb keeps only in-frame clones here, not all; method: immunoSEQ multiplex PCR. Among around 130,000 clones listed, approximately 84% were seen once. The sequenced sample consisted of peripheral blood. These TCRs come from a human donor in a cohort sampled during active COVID-19.

V is TRBV3-1 (or the pseudogene TRBV3-2) and J is TRBJ1-2; D not resolved. The CDR3 loop spans 14 amino acids. V lost 0 bases to trimming and J lost 4 bases, with 9 bases between them. In germline, CDR1 is LGHDT, CDR2 YNNKEL (reference sequence). The CDR3, as DNA: TGTGCCAGCAGCCAAGATATCGGGAGCTATGGCTACACCTTC. Encoded protein: CASSQDIGSYGYTF.

This rearrangement joins TRBV11-2 to TRBJ1-2; possibly TRBD1 for D (6 bases). Germline V lookup: CDR1 SGHAT, CDR2 FQNNGV. V was shortened by 2 bases and J by 7 bases, with 11 bases between the two germline ends. CDR3 length equals 13 residues. For the CDR3, the DNA is TGTGCCAGCAGCTTAACGGACAGAGGTGGCTACACCTTC. Translated, it gives CASSLTDRGGYTF. The full variable domain, its missing parts supplied by reference TRBV11-2 and TRBJ1-2, is EAGVAQSPRYKIIEKRQSVAFWCNPISGHATLYWYQQILGQGPKLLIQFQNNGVVDDSQLPKDRFSAERLKGVDSTLKIQPAKLEDSAVYLCASSLTDRGGYTFGSGTRLTVV.

The genes are TRBV2 and TRBJ2-2; tentatively, D is TRBD1 (5 bases). Germline loops: CDR1 SNHLY, CDR2 FYNNEI. CDR3 length equals 15 residues. V was cut by 7 bases and J by 2 bases, with 14 bases left in between. The CDR3 coding sequence is TGTGCCAGCACCTACGACAGAAAAAACACCGGGGAGCTGTTTTTT. It codes for CASTYDRKNTGELFF.

The chain has TRBV5-5 and TRBJ2-2; 11 bases are a match to TRBD2. CDR3 length: 16 residues. Per germline, CDR1 SGHKS and CDR2 YYEKEE (reference sequence). V dropped 4 bases and J dropped 2; count of bases not matched to a gene: 4. The CDR3 DNA is TGTGCCAGCAGCGCCACTAGCGGGGGAAACACCGGGGAGCTGTTTTTT. As protein: CASSATSGGNTGELFF.

The chain joins TRBV3-1 (or the pseudogene TRBV3-2) to TRBJ1-3; the D is unclear. CDR3 length equals 15 residues. With 0 bases removed from V and 4 bases from J, the gap between germline ends came to 10 bases. Germline CDR1 reads LGHDT; CDR2 reads YNNKEL (reference sequence). The CDR3: CASSQDPLRGNTIYF. The DNA for the CDR3 is TGTGCCAGCAGCCAAGATCCCCTGCGAGGAAACACCATATATTTT.

This clone was found once. CDR3 nucleotide sequence: TGTGCCAGCAGCAATAGGGGGGGCGAAGACTATGGCTACACCTTC. Encoded protein: CASSNRGGEDYGYTF. The chain recombines TRBV21-1 with TRBJ1-2. TRBV21-1 is assigned pseudogene status. CDR3 length equals 15 residues.

The chain carries TRBV27 and TRBJ1-1; D not resolved. Between the trimmed V and J ends, which lost 0 bases and 1 base, there was a span of 6 bases. The CDR3 is 14 amino acids. The germline gives CDR1 MNHEY, CDR2 SMNVEV (reference sequence). Written as DNA, the CDR3 is TGTGCCAGCAGTTTATCGATAGAGAACACTGAAGCTTTCTTT. Its protein is CASSLSIENTEAFF.

The chain uses TRBV6-1 and TRBJ2-5; D possibly corresponds to TRBD2 (7 bases). V shed 4 bases and J shed 2 bases, with 17 bases lying between them. CDR1 and CDR2 from the germline V gene are MNHNS and SASEGT. The CDR3 is made up of 16 amino acids. The CDR3 loop is CASSVAGAIRQETQYF. The CDR3 DNA is TGTGCCAGCAGTGTTGCGGGGGCTATCCGGCAAGAGACCCAGTACTTC.

This clone has only one observation. The chain combines TRBV6-5 with TRBJ2-7; 10 nucleotides agree with TRBD2. Germline V gives CDR1 MNHEY, CDR2 SVGAGI. V trimming: 6 bases; J trimming: 3 bases; junction bases outside the gene matches: 5. The CDR3 totals 14 residues. The CDR3 region is CASRPSGGHYEQYF. The CDR3 DNA follows: TGTGCCAGCAGGCCTAGCGGGGGCCACTACGAGCAGTACTTC.

The chain employs TRBV9 and TRBJ1-1; D gene unclear. The CDR3 totals 13 residues. CDR1 and CDR2 (germline): SGDLS, YYNGEE. Trimming took off 0 bases at V and 2 bases at J, with 5 bases between the two ends. CDR3 bases: TGTGCCAGCAGCGTAGGCAGTAACACTGAAGCTTTCTTT. This encodes CASSVGSNTEAFF.

The chain employs TRBV15 and TRBJ2-3, with 7 bases that match TRBD1. Germline V gene lookup returns CDR1 LNHNV and CDR2 YYDKDF (reference sequence). Trimming cost V 3 bases and J 2 bases; bases outside gene matches: 2. The CDR3 contains 14 residues. Here the CDR3 DNA reads TGTGCCACCAGCAGGGACAGGACCACAGATACGCAGTATTTT. Its translation is CATSRDRTTDTQYF.

The gene calls are TRBV6-5 and TRBJ1-6; maybe TRBD1 (6 bases). Between the trimmed V and J ends, which lost 5 bases and 7 bases, there was a span of 12 bases. The CDR3 is 14 residues long. The V gene's germline CDR1 is MNHEY and CDR2 SVGAGI. The CDR3 here is CASSPNRVNSPLHF. The CDR3 DNA is TGTGCCAGCAGTCCTAACAGGGTAAATTCACCCCTCCACTTT.

This chain connects TRBV7-9 to TRBJ2-3, with 9 bases fitting TRBD2. The length of the CDR3 is 17 residues. Trimming at V came to 4 bases and at J to 2 bases, leaving 10 bases not matched to a gene. Germline CDR1 reads SEHNR; CDR2 reads FQNEAQ (reference sequence). This chain's CDR3 is CASSSRESGGFTDTQYF. The CDR3 DNA sequence: TGTGCCAGCAGCTCCCGGGAAAGCGGGGGGTTCACAGATACGCAGTATTTT. Filled out from reference TRBV7-9 and TRBJ2-3, the complete variable domain reads DTGVSQNPRHKITKRGQNVTFRCDPISEHNRLYWYRQTLGQGPEFLTYFQNEAQLEKSRLLSDRFSAERPKGSFSTLEIQRTEQGDSAMYLCASSSRESGGFTDTQYFGPGTRLTVL.

The chain recombines TRBV4-1 with TRBJ1-2; 9 bases are a match to TRBD1. Losses at the gene ends were 0 bases for V and 7 bases for J; bases not matched to a gene: 15. Germline V gives CDR1 MGHRA, CDR2 YSYEKL. The CDR3 is made up of 18 amino acids. CDR3 protein: CASSQDPAQGQGGFGYTF. For the CDR3, the DNA is TGCGCCAGCAGCCAAGATCCGGCCCAGGGACAGGGAGGTTTTGGCTACACCTTC.

This chain joins TRBV5-1 and TRBJ2-7; D remains unclear. Trimming shortened V by 4 bases and J by 4 bases, and 9 bases separated the two germline ends. Germline V gives CDR1 SGHRS, CDR2 YFSETQ. This CDR3 is 12 amino acids long. In nucleotides, the CDR3 is TGCGCCAGCAGCACGGGTTTTTACGAGCAGTACTTC. It specifies CASSTGFYEQYF.

This clone showed up just a few times. The rearrangement links TRBV2 to TRBJ1-5, with no clear D. The germline CDR1 and CDR2 sequences are SNHLY and FYNNEI. The CDR3 covers 15 residues. V was cut by 10 bases and J by 3 bases, with 19 bases left in between. CDR3 region: CAIRLKAGNNQPQHF. The CDR3 DNA follows: TGTGCCATTCGCCTCAAGGCGGGGAACAATCAGCCCCAGCATTTT.

V is TRBV19 and J is TRBJ2-5; a possible D gene is TRBD2 (6 bases). The germline CDR1 and CDR2 sequences are LNHDA and SQIVND (reference sequence). This CDR3 comprises 15 residues. The V end lost 9 bases, the J end lost 5 bases, and 22 bases lay between the germline ends. CDR3 loop: CASSNRGSSWETQYF. CDR3 sequence (DNA): TGTGCCAGCTCGAATCGGGGGAGTAGTTGGGAGACCCAGTACTTC.

This sequence joins TRBV6-2 or TRBV6-3 and TRBJ2-7; 12 bases are shared with TRBD2. Per the germline V gene, CDR1 is MNHEY and CDR2 is SVGEGT. Trimming at V came to 5 bases and at J to 6 bases, leaving 5 bases not matched to a gene. This CDR3 is built from 14 residues. CDR3 sequence reads: CASSATSGGSEQYF. For the CDR3, the DNA is TGTGCCAGCAGTGCCACTAGCGGGGGGAGCGAGCAGTACTTC.

CDR3 DNA sequence: TGCGCCAGCAGCCAAGATAGTCAGCGGACTGAAGCTTTCTTT. It translates to CASSQDSQRTEAFF. The rearrangement joins TRBV4-1 to TRBJ1-1; D is unresolved. Trimming pared 0 bases from V and 5 bases from J, leaving 10 bases between. Germline CDR1 MGHRA, CDR2 YSYEKL. This CDR3 contains 14 residues.

J is TRBJ1-3 and V is TRBV30; TRBD1 agrees at 7 bases. Trimming cost V 0 bases and J 4 bases; bases outside gene matches: 9. The germline V gene encodes CDR1 GTSNPN and CDR2 SVGIG (reference sequence). The CDR3 spans 16 residues. The CDR3: CAWSVKGGRGGNTIYF. DNA for the CDR3: TGTGCCTGGAGTGTCAAAGGGGGCCGAGGGGGAAACACCATATATTTT.

This rearrangement joins TRBV5-1 to TRBJ2-5, with a possible D match to TRBD2 (6 bases). The CDR3 contains 13 residues. The V gene's germline CDR1 is SGHRS and CDR2 YFSETQ. V gave up 0 bases and J gave up 6 bases, with 9 bases separating them. Written as DNA, the CDR3 is TGCGCCAGCAGCTTGGACGGGGGTCAGACCCAGTACTTC. This sequence encodes CASSLDGGQTQYF.

The chain employs TRBV5-6 and TRBJ1-4; D is ambiguous. CDR1 SGHDT and CDR2 YYEEEE come from the germline V gene. CDR3 length: 14 residues. Trimming took 1 base from V and 5 from J, leaving 9 bases between them. For the CDR3, the DNA is TGTGCCAGCAGCTTGACAACTACGAATGAAAAACTGTTTTTT. It encodes CASSLTTTNEKLFF.